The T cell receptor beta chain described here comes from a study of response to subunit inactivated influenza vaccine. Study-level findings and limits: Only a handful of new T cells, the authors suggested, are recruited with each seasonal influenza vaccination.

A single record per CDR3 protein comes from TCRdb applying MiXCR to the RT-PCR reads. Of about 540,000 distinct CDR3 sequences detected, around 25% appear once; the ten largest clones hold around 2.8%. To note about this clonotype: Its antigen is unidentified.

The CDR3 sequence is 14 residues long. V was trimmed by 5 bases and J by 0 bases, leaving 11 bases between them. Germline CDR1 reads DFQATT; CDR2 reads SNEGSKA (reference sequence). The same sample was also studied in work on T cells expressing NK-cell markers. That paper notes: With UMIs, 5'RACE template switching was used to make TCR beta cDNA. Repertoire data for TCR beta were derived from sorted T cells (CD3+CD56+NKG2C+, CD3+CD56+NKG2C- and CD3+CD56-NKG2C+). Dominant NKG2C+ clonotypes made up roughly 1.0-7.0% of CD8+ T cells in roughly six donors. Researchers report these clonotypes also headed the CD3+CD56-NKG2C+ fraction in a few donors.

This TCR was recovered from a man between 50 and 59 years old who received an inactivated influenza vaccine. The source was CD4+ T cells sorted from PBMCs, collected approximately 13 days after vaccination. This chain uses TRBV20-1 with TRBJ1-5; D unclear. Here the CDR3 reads CSARIGDSNQPQHF. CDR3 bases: TGCAGTGCTCGGATCGGCGATAGCAATCAGCCCCAGCATTTT.